This T cell receptor (beta chain) is drawn from a study of blood T cell repertoires in COVID-19 (dated by TCRdb to 2020 to 2022). About the study as a whole: Samples covering the acute and convalescent phases of COVID-19 were provided by collaborators in the United States, Italy and Spain. The samples were drawn from two sources: the first 160 participants of the ongoing ImmuneRACE study, and some 1,300 subjects contributed by 6 global collaborators. A de-identified subject ID, COVID-19 status, age in years and sex were almost always included in the sample metadata. The repertoires were released in a freely available public database meant as a resource for research on the immune response to SARS-CoV-2. HLA class I and class II types, where available, came from metadata supplied by the sample provider rather than from assay-based typing. Subjects who had been exposed to COVID-19, were actively infected with it, or had recovered from it provided the deeply sampled blood TCRbeta repertoires that made up the dataset. The prospective study material was composed of cDNA or gDNA derived from T cells, B-cell-depleted T cells, or PBMCs. Overall study results and their limits: How much clinical and demographic metadata was included differed by source and by participant, and the metadata was provided uncurated.

The CDR3 measures 15 amino acids from cysteine to phenylalanine. The kept DNA is CDR3 alone, 45 bases in frame from the first base. Here V drops 8 bases and J drops 6 bases, and the junction holds 13 bases not matched to any gene. CDR1 SEHNR and CDR2 FQNEAQ are derived from the germline V gene (reference sequence). TCRbeta CDR3 regions were amplified from genomic DNA using the immunoSEQ Assay, a bias-controlled multiplex PCR. For the original study's pipeline: The number of nucleated cells in each sample was estimated from the amplification of reference gene primers within the assay. To quantify the absolute abundance of each unique TCRbeta CDR3 rearrangement, sequence reads were collapsed and filtered. For each sample, productive Simpson clonality was calculated by taking the square root of Simpson's diversity index across productive rearrangements. TCRdb limited this immuneACCESS table to in-frame rearrangements with V and J called. A share of clones is missing; checked studies link under half to unresolved V genes, and the rest is unexplained. V, J and clone size are taken as reported in that table, and D and trimming were inferred from the DNA itself. The sample profile shows over 200,000 clones; approximately 83% of them were found once. Roughly 1.2% of the sample lies in the top ten.

One collaborating source in Seattle enrolled patients while the patients were actively infected and followed the patients over time throughout the course of disease. Collaborating institutions collected whole blood in K2EDTA tubes following their own protocols. For TCRbeta analysis, collaborators shipped samples in one of three forms: frozen whole blood, isolated PBMCs, or DNA extracted from either of those sample types. On this clone: The clone's antigen remains unknown. Base qualities are not recorded, but no much larger clone differs from it by a single base.

This receptor chain uses TRBV7-9 and TRBJ2-3, with TRBD1 identical over 8 junction bases. Material: peripheral blood. The receptor's source is a woman younger than 45 with COVID-19, enrolled during active disease. The CDR3 region reads CASRGPIRQGDTQYF. The sequence in DNA is TGTGCCAGCCGGGGGCCAATTCGACAGGGGGATACGCAGTATTTT.